This T cell receptor (beta chain) was observed in a study of patients and donors after allogeneic stem cell transplantation. This clonotype was seen a few times. The CDR3 is 16 residues long. Trimming removed 0 bases from V and 6 bases from J, with 18 bases in between. Per the germline V gene, CDR1 is DFQATT and CDR2 is SNEGSKA (reference sequence). In TCRdb, the RT-PCR reads were re-called with MiXCR into one record per CDR3 protein. The table records some 160,000 distinct CDR3 sequences, more than 20% of them present only once. What was sequenced was blood, either unsorted or a sorted T cell fraction (not recorded which). This TCR came from a human donor who was either an allogeneic HSCT recipient or a stem cell or donor lymphocyte infusion donor (not recorded which). It is not recorded whose cells these are; they may come from a transplant donor. The V call is TRBV20-1, the J call TRBJ1-5; D is possibly TRBD1 (6 bases). This CDR3 reads CSARDYTTGSRQPQHF. The CDR3 DNA is TGCAGTGCTAGAGATTATACCACAGGGTCTCGTCAGCCCCAGCATTTT.